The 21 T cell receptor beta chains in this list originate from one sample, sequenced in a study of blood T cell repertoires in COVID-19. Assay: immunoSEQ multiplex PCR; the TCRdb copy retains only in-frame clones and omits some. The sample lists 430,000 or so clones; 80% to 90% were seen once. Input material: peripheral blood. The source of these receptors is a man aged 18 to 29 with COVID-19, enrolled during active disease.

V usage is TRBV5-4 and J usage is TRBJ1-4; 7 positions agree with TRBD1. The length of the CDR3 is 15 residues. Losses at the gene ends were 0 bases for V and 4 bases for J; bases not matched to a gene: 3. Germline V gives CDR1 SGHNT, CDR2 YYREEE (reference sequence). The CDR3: CASSLGQGVNEKLFF. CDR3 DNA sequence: TGTGCCAGCAGCTTGGGACAGGGCGTTAATGAAAAACTGTTTTTT.

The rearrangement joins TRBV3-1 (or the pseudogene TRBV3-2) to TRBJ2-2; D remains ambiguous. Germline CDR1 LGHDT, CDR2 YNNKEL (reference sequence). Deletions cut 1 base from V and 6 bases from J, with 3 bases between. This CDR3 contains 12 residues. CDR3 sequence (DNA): TGTGCCAGCAGCCAAGCGTCCGGGGAGCTGTTTTTT. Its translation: CASSQASGELFF.

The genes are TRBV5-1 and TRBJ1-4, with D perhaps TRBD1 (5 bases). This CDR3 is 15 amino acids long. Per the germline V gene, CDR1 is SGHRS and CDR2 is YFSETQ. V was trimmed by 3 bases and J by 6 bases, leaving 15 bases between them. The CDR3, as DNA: TGCGCCAGCAGCTCCGGCGGGGGGTTTTATGAAAAACTGTTTTTT. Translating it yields CASSSGGGFYEKLFF.

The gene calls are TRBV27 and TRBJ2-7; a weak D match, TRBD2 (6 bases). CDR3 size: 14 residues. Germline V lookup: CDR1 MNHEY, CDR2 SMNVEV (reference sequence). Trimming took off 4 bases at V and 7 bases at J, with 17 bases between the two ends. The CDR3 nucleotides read TGTGCCAGCAGTTCCGCGGCGGGGACGGGGGAGCAGTACTTC. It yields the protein CASSSAAGTGEQYF.

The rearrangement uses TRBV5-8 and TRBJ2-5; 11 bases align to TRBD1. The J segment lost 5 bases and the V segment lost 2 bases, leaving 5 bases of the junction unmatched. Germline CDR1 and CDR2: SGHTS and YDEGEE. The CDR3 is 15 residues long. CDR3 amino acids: CASSFSGTGGETQYF. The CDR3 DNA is TGTGCCAGCAGCTTTTCTGGGACAGGGGGGGAGACCCAGTACTTC.

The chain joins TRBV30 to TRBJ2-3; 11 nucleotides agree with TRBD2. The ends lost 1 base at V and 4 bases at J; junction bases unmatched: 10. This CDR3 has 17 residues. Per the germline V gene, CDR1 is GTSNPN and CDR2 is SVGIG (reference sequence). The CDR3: CAWSGVAGGPVADTQYF. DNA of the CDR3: TGTGCCTGGAGTGGAGTAGCGGGAGGGCCCGTAGCAGATACGCAGTATTTT.

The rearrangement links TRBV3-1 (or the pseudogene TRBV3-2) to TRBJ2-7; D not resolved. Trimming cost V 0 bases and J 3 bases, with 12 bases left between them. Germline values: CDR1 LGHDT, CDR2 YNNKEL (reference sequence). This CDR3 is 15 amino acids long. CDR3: CASSQDPGRHYEQYF. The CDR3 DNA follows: TGTGCCAGCAGCCAAGACCCCGGCAGACACTACGAGCAGTACTTC.

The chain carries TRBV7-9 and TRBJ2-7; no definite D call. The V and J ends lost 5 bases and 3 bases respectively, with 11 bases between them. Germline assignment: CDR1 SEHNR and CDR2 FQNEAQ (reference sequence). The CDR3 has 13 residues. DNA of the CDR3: TGTGCCAGCAGCGCCGGGTCGATCTACGAGCAGTACTTC. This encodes CASSAGSIYEQYF.

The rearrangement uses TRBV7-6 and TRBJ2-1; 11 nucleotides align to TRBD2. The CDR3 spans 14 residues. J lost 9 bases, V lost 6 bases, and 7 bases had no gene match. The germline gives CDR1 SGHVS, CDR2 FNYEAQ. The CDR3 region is CASRALAGASEQFF. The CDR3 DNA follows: TGTGCCAGCAGGGCACTAGCGGGAGCGAGTGAGCAGTTCTTC.

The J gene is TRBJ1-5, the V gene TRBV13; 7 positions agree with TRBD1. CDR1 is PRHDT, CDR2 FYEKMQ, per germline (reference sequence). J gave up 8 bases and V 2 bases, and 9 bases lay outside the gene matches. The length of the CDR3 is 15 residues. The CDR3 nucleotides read TGTGCCAGCAGCTTAAAGGGGGCGGCTCATAAGCCCCAGCATTTT. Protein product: CASSLKGAAHKPQHF.

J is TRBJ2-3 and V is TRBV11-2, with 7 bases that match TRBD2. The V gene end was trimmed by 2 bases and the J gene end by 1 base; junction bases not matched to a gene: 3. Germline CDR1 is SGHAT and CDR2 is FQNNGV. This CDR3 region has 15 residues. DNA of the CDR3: TGTGCCAGCAGCTTAAGCGGGGTCGGCACAGATACGCAGTATTTT. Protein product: CASSLSGVGTDTQYF.

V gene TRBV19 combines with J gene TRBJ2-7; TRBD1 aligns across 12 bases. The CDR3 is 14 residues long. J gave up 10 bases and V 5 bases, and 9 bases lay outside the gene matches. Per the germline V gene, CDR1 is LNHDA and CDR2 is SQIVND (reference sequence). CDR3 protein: CASSLGQGALVQYF. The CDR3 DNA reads TGTGCCAGTAGTTTGGGACAGGGGGCCCTAGTCCAGTACTTC.

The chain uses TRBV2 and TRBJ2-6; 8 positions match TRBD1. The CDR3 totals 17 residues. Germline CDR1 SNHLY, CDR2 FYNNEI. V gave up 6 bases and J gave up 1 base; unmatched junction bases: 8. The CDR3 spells CASRKGQARSGANVLTF. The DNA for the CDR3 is TGTGCCAGCAGGAAGGGACAGGCCAGATCTGGGGCCAACGTCCTGACTTTC.

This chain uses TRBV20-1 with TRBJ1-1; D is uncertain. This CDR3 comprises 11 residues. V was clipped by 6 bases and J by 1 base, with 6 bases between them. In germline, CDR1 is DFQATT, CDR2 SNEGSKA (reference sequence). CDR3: CSARKNTEAFF. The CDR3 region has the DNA TGCAGTGCGAGGAAGAACACTGAAGCTTTCTTT.

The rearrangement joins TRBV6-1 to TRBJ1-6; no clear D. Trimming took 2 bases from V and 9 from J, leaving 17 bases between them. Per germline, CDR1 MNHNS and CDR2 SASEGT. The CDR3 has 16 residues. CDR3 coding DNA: TGTGCCAGCAGTGAATGGGAACGGGGAGGGAGTTCACCCCTCCACTTT. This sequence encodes CASSEWERGGSSPLHF.

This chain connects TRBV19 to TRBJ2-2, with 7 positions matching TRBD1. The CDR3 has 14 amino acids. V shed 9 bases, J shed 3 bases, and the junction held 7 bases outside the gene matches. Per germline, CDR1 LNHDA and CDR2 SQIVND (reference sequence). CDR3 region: CASHTGADTGELFF. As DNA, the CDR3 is TGTGCCAGCCATACAGGGGCGGACACCGGGGAGCTGTTTTTT.

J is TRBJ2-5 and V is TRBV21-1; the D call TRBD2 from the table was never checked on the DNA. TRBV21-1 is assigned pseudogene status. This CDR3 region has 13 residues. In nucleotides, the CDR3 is TGTGCCAGCCGGGACGCGGGGCTAGAGACCCAGTACTTC. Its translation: CASRDAGLETQYF.

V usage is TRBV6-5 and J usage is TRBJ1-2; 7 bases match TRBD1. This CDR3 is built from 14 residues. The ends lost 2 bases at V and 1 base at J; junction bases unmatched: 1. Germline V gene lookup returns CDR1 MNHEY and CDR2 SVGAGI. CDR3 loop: CASSYDRDNYGYTF. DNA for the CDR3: TGTGCCAGCAGTTACGACAGGGATAACTATGGCTACACCTTC.

CDR3 residues: CASSLGHNQPQHF. As DNA, the CDR3 is TGTGCCAGCAGTTTAGGGCATAATCAGCCCCAGCATTTT. V gene TRBV12-3 or TRBV12-4 combines with J gene TRBJ1-5, with no clear D. The length of the CDR3 is 13 residues. Trimming left V 1 base short and J 4 bases short, with 5 bases between.

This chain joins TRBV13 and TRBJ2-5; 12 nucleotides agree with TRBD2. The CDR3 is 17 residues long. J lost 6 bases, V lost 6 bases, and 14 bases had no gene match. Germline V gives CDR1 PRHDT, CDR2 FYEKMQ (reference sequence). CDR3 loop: CASSPSASGRAVKTQYF. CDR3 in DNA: TGTGCCAGCAGTCCATCGGCTAGCGGGAGGGCGGTGAAGACCCAGTACTTC.

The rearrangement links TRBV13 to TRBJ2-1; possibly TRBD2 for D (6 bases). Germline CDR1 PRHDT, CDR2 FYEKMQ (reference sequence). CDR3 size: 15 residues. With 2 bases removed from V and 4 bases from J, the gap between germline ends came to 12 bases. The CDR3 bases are TGTGCCAGCAGCTTAATCTTAGCGGAGTACAATGAGCAGTTCTTC. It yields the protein CASSLILAEYNEQFF.